The 28 T cell receptor beta chains below come from one sample, sequenced in a study of T cells in Graves' hyperthyroidism and ophthalmopathy. Amplification targeted TCR beta CDR3 regions from RNA transcripts. The study used the HTBI primer set for a first-round RT-PCR of the TCR CDR3. Via MiXCR, TCRdb re-called the multiplex PCR reads, giving one row per CDR3 protein. The sample carries about half a million distinct CDR3 sequences, less than 25% recorded once. The sequenced sample consisted of blood. The receptors shown here come from a man aged 18-30 years with Graves' hyperthyroidism.

This rearrangement joins TRBV20-1 to TRBJ1-1; TRBD1 aligns across 8 bases. Trimming at V came to 6 bases and at J to 1 base, leaving 7 bases not matched to a gene. Germline V gene lookup returns CDR1 DFQATT and CDR2 SNEGSKA (reference sequence). This CDR3 is 14 amino acids long. In DNA, the CDR3 is TGCAGTGCGGCAGGGGGCCACGGGAACACTGAAGCTTTCTTT. It yields the protein CSAAGGHGNTEAFF.

The rearrangement links TRBV20-1 to TRBJ2-7; D gene uncertain. This CDR3 is built from 10 residues. V was pared by 5 bases and J by 6 bases, with 8 bases between. Germline-derived CDR1 and CDR2 are DFQATT and SNEGSKA (reference sequence). The CDR3 DNA is TGCAGTGCTTCAACTTCCGAGCAGTACTTC. It translates to CSASTSEQYF.

As regards this clonotype: Since a much larger clone is just one base distant, this may be a read error. The V and J genes are TRBV6-1 and TRBJ2-7, with 7 positions matching TRBD1. The germline gives CDR1 MNHNS, CDR2 SASEGT. The CDR3 is made up of 13 amino acids. CDR3 nucleotide sequence: TGTGTCAGCAGTGGGGACAGTTCCTACGAGCAGTACTTC. Translating it yields CVSSGDSSYEQYF.

The V gene is TRBV12-3 or TRBV12-4, the J gene TRBJ1-2; no clear D gene. There are 13 residues in the CDR3. V was shortened by 0 bases and J by 6 bases, with 8 bases between the two germline ends. CDR3 bases: TGTGCCAGCAGTTTAGCGCTTGGCGATGGCTACACCTTC. It translates to CASSLALGDGYTF.

V and J are TRBV14 and TRBJ2-5; TRBD2 might be the D (5 bases). Germline V lookup: CDR1 SGHDN, CDR2 FVKESK. V gave up 1 base and J gave up 0 bases, with 18 bases separating them. This CDR3 is built from 18 residues. As DNA, the CDR3 is TGTGCCAGCAGCCAAGGTTACGACTATAAAACGAACCAAGAGACCCAGTACTTC. It specifies CASSQGYDYKTNQETQYF.

J is TRBJ1-1 and V is TRBV19, with TRBD1 identical over 7 bases. V lost 8 bases and J lost 6; bases outside the gene matches: 9. This CDR3 contains 13 residues. CDR1 and CDR2 (germline): LNHDA, SQIVND (reference sequence). The CDR3 sequence is CASRDREQAEAFF. CDR3 nucleotides: TGTGCCAGTCGGGACAGAGAACAAGCTGAAGCTTTCTTT.

The table lists this clonotype with many counts. The J gene is TRBJ2-7, the V gene TRBV12-5, with D perhaps matching TRBD1 (5 bases). Deletions cut 7 bases from V and 0 bases from J, with 10 bases between. Germline V CDR1 and CDR2: LGHNT, FRNRAP. The CDR3 consists of 13 residues. CDR3: CASVAGPSYEQYF. Here the CDR3 DNA reads TGTGCTAGTGTGGCAGGGCCCTCCTACGAGCAGTACTTC. Full variable domain (remainder filled in from reference TRBV12-5 and TRBJ2-7): DARVTQTPRHKVTEMGQEVTMRCQPILGHNTVFWYRQTMMQGLELLAYFRNRAPLDDSGMPKDRFSAEMPDATLATLKIQPSEPRDSAVYFCASVAGPSYEQYFGPGTRLTVT.

This clonotype appeared a few times. CDR3 protein: CASSYSRGLAPLHF. The CDR3 DNA sequence: TGTGCCAGCAGTTACTCTAGAGGTCTGGCACCCCTCCACTTT. This sequence joins TRBV6-5 and TRBJ1-6; D remains unclear. Between the trimmed V and J ends, which lost 0 bases and 11 bases, there was a span of 11 bases. Germline values: CDR1 MNHEY, CDR2 SVGAGI. The CDR3 consists of 14 residues.

This clonotype appeared many times. The chain employs TRBV10-3 and TRBJ1-2; D gene uncertain. The germline V gene encodes CDR1 ENHRY and CDR2 SYGVKD. Trimming removed 4 bases from V and 6 bases from J, with 18 bases in between. The CDR3 consists of 15 residues. CDR3 loop: CAISGVGFLGDGYTF. The CDR3 DNA reads as TGTGCCATCAGTGGAGTGGGGTTCCTCGGGGATGGCTACACCTTC.

With respect to this clonotype: One base away lies a much larger clone, so this may be a sequencing read error. This is likely a read error, given that the CDR3 carries no conserved phenylalanine or tryptophan at its end. The chain is built from TRBV20-1 and TRBJ1-1, with 8 nucleotides matching TRBD1. J lost 11 bases, V lost 4 bases, and 6 bases had no gene match. Germline values: CDR1 DFQATT, CDR2 SNEGSKA (reference sequence). The length of the CDR3 is 11 residues. CDR3: CSAIGDRNAFY. DNA of the CDR3: TGCAGTGCTATTGGGGACAGGAACGCTTTCTAT.

This clonotype was seen at least ten times. The chain couples TRBV6-5 to TRBJ1-3; TRBD1 might be the D (5 bases). The CDR3 runs to 17 residues. From germline, CDR1 is MNHEY and CDR2 SVGAGI. Trimming shortened V by 4 bases and J by 0 bases, and 16 bases separated the two germline ends. The CDR3 is CASSSSSGRASGNTIYF. CDR3 in DNA: TGTGCCAGCAGTTCTAGCTCAGGCAGGGCCTCTGGAAACACCATATATTTT.

The chain carries TRBV6-1 and TRBJ1-6; D call uncertain. Trimming took 4 bases from V and 8 from J, leaving 9 bases between them. This CDR3 contains 13 residues. CDR1 is MNHNS and CDR2 is SASEGT in the germline V gene. CDR3 sequence: CASSGYRDSPLHF. The CDR3 DNA reads TGTGCCAGCAGTGGGTACCGCGATTCACCCCTCCACTTT.

The gene calls are TRBV10-3 and TRBJ2-7, with 8 bases fitting TRBD1. V was clipped by 0 bases and J by 6 bases; unmatched bases: 7. The CDR3 totals 15 residues. The germline gives CDR1 ENHRY, CDR2 SYGVKD. This CDR3 is CAISESRQGFSEQYF. CDR3 nucleotide sequence: TGTGCCATCAGTGAGTCTAGACAGGGGTTCTCCGAGCAGTACTTC.

Details on this clonotype: Possible read error: a much larger clone is one base away. The chain employs TRBV4-2 and TRBJ2-5, with TRBD2 as a possible D gene (6 bases). The CDR3 runs to 14 residues. CDR1 is LGHNA, CDR2 YNFKEQ, per germline. In DNA form, the CDR3 reads TGTGTCAGCAGCCAAGGCGCGGGGAGAGAGACCCAGTACTTC. Protein sequence: CVSSQGAGRETQYF.

This sequence joins TRBV6-1 and TRBJ1-3; 8 bases agree with TRBD1. With 2 bases clipped from V and 2 bases from J, the junction kept 11 bases outside the gene matches. The CDR3 totals 18 residues. The V gene's germline CDR1 is MNHNS and CDR2 SASEGT. In DNA form, the CDR3 reads TGTGCCAGCAGTGAATACGGACAGGGAGTTCCTCCTGGAAACACCATATATTTT. Its translation is CASSEYGQGVPPGNTIYF.

This clonotype was detected many times. The rearrangement uses TRBV10-3 and TRBJ2-7, with D hard to call. V lost 4 bases, J lost 3 bases, and 13 bases lay in between. Germline loops: CDR1 ENHRY, CDR2 SYGVKD. The CDR3 covers 14 residues. The CDR3 loop reads CAISGGNIYYEQYF. Written as DNA, the CDR3 is TGTGCCATCAGTGGCGGAAACATTTACTACGAGCAGTACTTC.

Notes on this clonotype: At one boundary the junction diverges from the germline segment, which might be a read error. This CDR3 is CASSNSGTANTEAFF. In nucleotides, the CDR3 is TGTGCCAGCAGTAACTCCGGGACAGCGAACACTGAAGCTTTCTTT. The V call is TRBV6-5, the J call TRBJ1-1; TRBD1 matches 7 bases. The CDR3 length is 15 residues. The V gene's germline CDR1 is MNHEY and CDR2 SVGAGI.

This clonotype was detected ten times or more. The genes are TRBV28 and TRBJ1-1; 7 bases agree with TRBD1. Looked up from germline, CDR1 is MDHEN and CDR2 is SYDVKM. The V gene end was trimmed by 4 bases and the J gene end by 7 bases; junction bases not matched to a gene: 12. The length of the CDR3 is 15 residues. In DNA form, the CDR3 reads TGTGCCAGCAGTTCTCAAGGGGGCATGCGTCGTGAAGCTTTCTTT. Translation: CASSSQGGMRREAFF. The full variable domain, completed using reference TRBV28 and TRBJ1-1, is DVKVTQSSRYLVKRTGEKVFLECVQDMDHENMFWYRQDPGLGLRLIYFSYDVKMKEKGDIPEGYSVSREKKERFSLILESASTNQTSMYLCASSSQGGMRREAFFGQGTRLTVV.

The V gene is TRBV28, the J gene TRBJ2-7; no firm D call. V lost 3 bases and J lost 2, with 17 bases in between. CDR3 size: 16 residues. Germline CDR1 reads MDHEN; CDR2 reads SYDVKM. This CDR3 reads CASSFPPFTNPYEQYF. In nucleotides, the CDR3 is TGTGCCAGCAGTTTCCCACCTTTCACGAACCCCTACGAGCAGTACTTC.

Only a few counts were recorded for this clonotype. The chain has TRBV15 and TRBJ1-1, with a tentative D call TRBD1 (5 bases). CDR3 length: 16 residues. The V gene's germline CDR1 is LNHNV and CDR2 YYDKDF (reference sequence). V was clipped by 0 bases and J by 0 bases, with 11 bases between them. CDR3 residues: CATSRDRGYMNTEAFF. The CDR3 region has the DNA TGTGCCACCAGCAGAGATAGGGGATACATGAACACTGAAGCTTTCTTT.

This clonotype was observed many times. This chain connects TRBV12-3 or TRBV12-4 to TRBJ1-1; TRBD1 agrees at 9 bases. V dropped 5 bases and J dropped 1; count of bases not matched to a gene: 5. The CDR3 is made up of 15 amino acids. CDR3 sequence (DNA): TGTGCCAGCAGTGCCTCGGACAGGGGGAACACTGAAGCTTTCTTT. It encodes CASSASDRGNTEAFF.

This clonotype was seen at least ten times. This chain joins TRBV28 and TRBJ1-5; D is ambiguous. The germline V and J ends were trimmed by 3 bases and 5 bases, with 5 bases remaining between them. Per the germline V gene, CDR1 is MDHEN and CDR2 is SYDVKM. CDR3 length equals 12 residues. The CDR3 sequence is CASSFIDQPQHF. CDR3 sequence (DNA): TGTGCCAGCAGTTTCATAGATCAGCCCCAGCATTTT.

This clonotype was seen many times. V and J are TRBV6-1 and TRBJ2-7; D may be TRBD1 (5 bases). Trimming took 4 bases from V and 3 from J, leaving 10 bases between them. Germline V gene sequence: CDR1 MNHNS, CDR2 SASEGT. This CDR3 comprises 13 residues. The CDR3 is CASSVTQGYEQYF. The CDR3 nucleotides are TGTGCCAGCAGTGTCACCCAGGGCTACGAGCAGTACTTC.

At least ten counts were recorded for this clonotype. The rearrangement joins TRBV24-1 to TRBJ1-2, with 7 bases that match TRBD1. The CDR3 consists of 13 residues. The V gene end was trimmed by 7 bases and the J gene end by 7 bases; junction bases not matched to a gene: 8. From germline, CDR1 is KGHDR and CDR2 SFDVKD. CDR3 loop: CATSDREGGGYTF. For the CDR3, the DNA is TGTGCCACCAGCGACAGGGAGGGCGGTGGCTACACCTTC.

This clonotype occurred many times. The chain has TRBV28 and TRBJ1-1; D is undetermined. Germline lookup yields CDR1 MDHEN and CDR2 SYDVKM. V shed 6 bases and J shed 0 bases, with 5 bases lying between them. This CDR3 contains 12 residues. The CDR3 DNA sequence: TGTGCCAGCAGGGCACTGAACACTGAAGCTTTCTTT. Amino acid sequence: CASRALNTEAFF.

This clonotype was seen many times. The chain links TRBV6-2 or TRBV6-3 to TRBJ1-5; TRBD1 matches 7 bases. The CDR3 is made up of 14 amino acids. The V gene's germline CDR1 is MNHEY and CDR2 SVGEGT. Germline trimming cut 7 bases from V and 6 bases from J; bases unmatched to any gene: 9. CDR3 coding DNA: TGTGCCAGCACCCAGGGGGGAAATCGTCAGCCCCAGCATTTT. It encodes CASTQGGNRQPQHF.

The chain carries TRBV12-3 or TRBV12-4 and TRBJ1-1, with D uncertain. This CDR3 is built from 11 residues. V lost 1 base and J 10 bases, leaving 7 bases between the germline ends. The CDR3 loop reads CASSLDSRAFF. The CDR3 region has the DNA TGTGCCAGCAGTTTAGACAGTCGAGCTTTCTTT.

In this sample, this clonotype turned up a few times. V is TRBV3-1 and J is TRBJ2-5, with D hard to call. The CDR3 totals 14 residues. Looked up from germline, CDR1 is LGHDT and CDR2 is YNNKEL (reference sequence). Trimming pared 1 base from V and 0 bases from J, leaving 6 bases between. The chain's CDR3 is CASSQGGNQETQYF. The CDR3 DNA follows: TGTGCCAGCAGCCAAGGTGGCAACCAAGAGACCCAGTACTTC.